Listed below are T cell receptor beta chains from one sample, sequenced in a study of monozygotic twins with cystic fibrosis. The protocol was immunoSEQ multiplex PCR, while the TCRdb copy is restricted to in-frame clones and leaves out a portion. The data contain under 20,000 clones, around 90% of them singletons. Sequencing used blood. The receptor source for this set is a girl aged 2 to 9 with cystic fibrosis. CDR3s include the opening cysteine and the closing phenylalanine or tryptophan. The D gene is left open where the match is weak. The size field is filled for only some rows; it gives once, few, many or a size class.

TRBV2	NA	NA	TRBJ1-6	CASSPDGYNSPLHF	TGTGCCAGCAGCCCCGACGGTTATAATTCACCCCTCCACTTT
TRBV30	NA	NA	TRBJ2-3	CAWMGRSLDTQYF	TGTGCCTGGATGGGACGGTCGCTGGATACGCAGTATTTT
TRBV18	TRBD1	NA	TRBJ1-2	CASSTTGVRGYTF	TGTGCCAGCTCAACTACAGGGGTGCGGGGCTACACCTTC
TRBV5-1	NA	NA	TRBJ1-1	CASSLDGANTEAFF	TGCGCCAGCAGCTTGGATGGAGCGAACACTGAAGCTTTCTTT
TRBV4-3	NA	NA	TRBJ2-1	CASSQGFGRGEQFF	TGCGCCAGCAGCCAAGGTTTTGGCCGTGGTGAGCAGTTCTTC
TRBV6-5	TRBD1	NA	TRBJ2-7	CASSQGQGGTYEQYF	TGTGCCAGCAGCCAAGGACAGGGGGGTACCTACGAGCAGTACTTC
TRBV7-9	NA	NA	TRBJ1-3	CASSLWGNRPPSGNTIYF	TGTGCCAGCAGCTTATGGGGAAACCGACCCCCCTCTGGAAACACCATATATTTT
TRBV27	NA	once	TRBJ2-1	CASREQSSYNEQFF	TGTGCCAGCAGGGAGCAGAGCTCCTACAATGAGCAGTTCTTC
TRBV2	TRBD2	NA	TRBJ2-1	CASSEGGRGREQFF	TGTGCCAGCAGTGAGGGCGGGAGGGGACGTGAGCAGTTCTTC
TRBV29-1	NA	NA	TRBJ2-3	CSVEGGGADTQYF	TGCAGCGTTGAAGGAGGTGGGGCAGATACGCAGTATTTT
TRBV9	NA	NA	TRBJ1-1	CASSVDGPNTEAFF	TGTGCCAGCAGCGTCGACGGTCCGAACACTGAAGCTTTCTTT
TRBV28	TRBD2	NA	TRBJ2-7	CASSLGTRWGNEQYF	TGTGCCAGCAGTCTAGGGACTAGATGGGGCAACGAGCAGTACTTC
TRBV2	NA	NA	TRBJ1-5	CASSESGGNQPQHF	TGTGCCAGCAGTGAAAGCGGAGGCAATCAGCCCCAGCATTTT
TRBV7-8	NA	NA	TRBJ2-2	CASSPRGEVNTGELFF	TGTGCCAGCAGCCCAAGGGGGGAAGTTAACACCGGGGAGCTGTTTTTT
TRBV6-1	TRBD1	NA	TRBJ1-4	CAIRQGRNEKLFF	TGTGCCATACGACAGGGTCGTAATGAAAAACTGTTTTTT
TRBV7-2	NA	NA	TRBJ2-1	CASSFPGLRYNEQFF	TGTGCCAGCAGCTTTCCGGGACTCCGGTACAATGAGCAGTTCTTC
TRBV9	NA	NA	TRBJ2-6	CASSVGAGANVLTF	TGTGCCAGCAGCGTGGGGGCTGGGGCCAACGTCCTGACTTTC
TRBV11-3	NA	NA	TRBJ2-2	CASSLEGNTGELFF	TGTGCCAGCAGCTTAGAGGGGAACACCGGGGAGCTGTTTTTT
TRBV6-7	NA	NA	TRBJ2-7	CASGPSVREDSSYEQYF	TGTGCCAGCGGACCTTCGGTACGGGAGGACAGCTCCTACGAGCAGTACTTC
TRBV19	NA	NA	TRBJ1-5	CASIRTEGSNQPQHF	TGTGCCAGTATCCGGACGGAGGGGAGCAATCAGCCCCAGCATTTT
TRBV2	TRBD2	NA	TRBJ2-5	CASRGLGETQYF	TGTGCCAGCAGGGGACTAGGTGAGACCCAGTACTTC
TRBV6-5	TRBD1	few	TRBJ2-7	CASSYSSQGAFYEQYF	TGTGCCAGCAGTTACTCATCACAGGGGGCCTTCTACGAGCAGTACTTC
TRBV4-1	TRBD1	NA	TRBJ1-1	CASSLVGQGYFNTEAFF	TGCGCCAGCAGCCTCGTTGGACAGGGTTATTTCAACACTGAAGCTTTCTTT
TRBV2	NA	NA	TRBJ2-3	CASSKTGTTQYF	TGTGCCAGCAGCAAAACCGGGACTACGCAGTATTTT
TRBV7-9	NA	NA	TRBJ2-2	CASSPRDSDTGELFF	TGTGCCAGCAGCCCCCGGGACTCGGACACCGGGGAGCTGTTTTTT